The clone carrying this T cell receptor (beta chain) was counted a few times. This sample is drawn from a study of patients and donors after allogeneic stem cell transplantation. Each CDR3 protein is one row after TCRdb ran MiXCR on the RT-PCR reads. In the table there are 390,000 or so distinct CDR3 sequences, roughly 17% of which are singletons. CDR3 size: 14 residues. Per germline, CDR1 DFQATT and CDR2 SNEGSKA (reference sequence). V lost 3 bases and J 8 bases, leaving 16 bases between the germline ends. The rearrangement joins TRBV20-1 to TRBJ1-4; D may be TRBD1 (6 bases). The specimen was blood, either unsorted or a sorted T cell fraction (not recorded which). The receptor was derived from a human donor who was either an allogeneic HSCT recipient or a stem cell or donor lymphocyte infusion donor (not recorded which). It is not recorded whose cells these are; they may come from a transplant donor. The CDR3 loop is CSARLQGEPEKLFF. The CDR3 nucleotides are TGCAGTGCTAGGTTACAGGGCGAACCCGAAAAACTGTTTTTT.